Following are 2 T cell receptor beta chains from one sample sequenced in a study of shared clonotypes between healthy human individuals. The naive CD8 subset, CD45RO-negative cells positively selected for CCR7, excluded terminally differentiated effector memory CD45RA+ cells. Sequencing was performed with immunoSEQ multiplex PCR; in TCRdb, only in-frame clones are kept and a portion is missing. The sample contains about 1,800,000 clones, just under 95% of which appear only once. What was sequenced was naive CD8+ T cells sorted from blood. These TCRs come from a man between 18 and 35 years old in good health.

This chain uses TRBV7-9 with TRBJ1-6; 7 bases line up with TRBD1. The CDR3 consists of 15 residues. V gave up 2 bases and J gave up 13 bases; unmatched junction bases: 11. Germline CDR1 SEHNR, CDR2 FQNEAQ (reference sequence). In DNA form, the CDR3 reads TGTGCCAGCAGCTTAAAGGACAGGCTAGGTGGGCCCCTCCACTTT. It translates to CASSLKDRLGGPLHF.

This CDR3 is CASSQDAFSGRAGEQFF. As DNA, the CDR3 is TGCGCCAGCAGCCAAGATGCATTTAGCGGGAGGGCCGGTGAGCAGTTCTTC. V is TRBV4-1 and J is TRBJ2-1, with 11 bases lining up with TRBD2. The CDR3 spans 17 residues. The junction had 10 bases not matched to a gene; V was cut back by 0 bases and J by 9 bases. Looked up from germline, CDR1 is MGHRA and CDR2 is YSYEKL.